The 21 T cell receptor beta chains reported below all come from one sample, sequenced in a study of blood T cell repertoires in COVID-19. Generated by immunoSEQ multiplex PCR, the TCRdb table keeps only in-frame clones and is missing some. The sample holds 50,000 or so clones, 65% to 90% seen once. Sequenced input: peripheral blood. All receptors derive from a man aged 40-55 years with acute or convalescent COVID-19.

Written as DNA, the CDR3 is TGTGCCACCAGCAGAACTACCCGGGACAGGGGAGCCTATGGCTACACCTTC. Its translation: CATSRTTRDRGAYGYTF. The chain uses TRBV15 and TRBJ1-2; 10 nucleotides align to TRBD1. The V segment lost 2 bases and the J segment 4 bases; nucleotides outside the gene matches: 10. In germline, CDR1 is LNHNV, CDR2 YYDKDF (reference sequence). The CDR3 length is 17 residues. The complete variable domain, with remaining parts taken from reference TRBV15 and TRBJ1-2, reads DAMVIQNPRYQVTQFGKPVTLSCSQTLNHNVMYWYQQKSSQAPKLLFHYYDKDFNNEADTPDNFQSRRPNTSFCFLDIRSPGLGDTAMYLCATSRTTRDRGAYGYTFGSGTRLTVV.

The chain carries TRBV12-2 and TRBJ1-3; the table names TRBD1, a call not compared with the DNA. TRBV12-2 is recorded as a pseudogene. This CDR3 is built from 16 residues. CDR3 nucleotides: TGTGCAAGTCGCTTATCAGGGCGCGAAATTGGAAACACCATATATTTT. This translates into CASRLSGREIGNTIYF.

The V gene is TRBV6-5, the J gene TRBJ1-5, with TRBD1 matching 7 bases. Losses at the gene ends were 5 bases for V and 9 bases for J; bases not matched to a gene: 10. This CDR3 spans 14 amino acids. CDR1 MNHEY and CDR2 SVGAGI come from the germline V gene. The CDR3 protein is CASSLQGFLLPQHF. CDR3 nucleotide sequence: TGTGCCAGCAGTCTACAGGGGTTTCTCCTGCCCCAGCATTTT.

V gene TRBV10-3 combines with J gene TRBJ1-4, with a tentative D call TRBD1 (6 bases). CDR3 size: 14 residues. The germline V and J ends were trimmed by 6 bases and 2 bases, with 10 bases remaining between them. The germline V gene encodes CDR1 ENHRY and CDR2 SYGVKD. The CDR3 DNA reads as TGTGCCATCAGCGACAGGAATACTAATGAAAAACTGTTTTTT. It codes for CAISDRNTNEKLFF.

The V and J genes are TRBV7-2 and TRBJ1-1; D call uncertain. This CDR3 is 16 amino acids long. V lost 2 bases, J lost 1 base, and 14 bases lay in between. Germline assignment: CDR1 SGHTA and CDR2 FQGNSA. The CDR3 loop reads CASSLFAMGGNTEAFF. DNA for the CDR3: TGTGCCAGCAGCTTATTCGCGATGGGAGGGAACACTGAAGCTTTCTTT.

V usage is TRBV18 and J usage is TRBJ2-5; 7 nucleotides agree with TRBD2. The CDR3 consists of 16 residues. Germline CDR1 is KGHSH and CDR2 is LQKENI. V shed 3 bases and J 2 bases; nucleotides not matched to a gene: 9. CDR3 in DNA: TGTGCCAGCTCACCCCCCCCAGCGGGGATACAAGAGACCCAGTACTTC. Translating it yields CASSPPPAGIQETQYF. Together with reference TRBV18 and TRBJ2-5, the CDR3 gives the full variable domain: NAGVMQNPRHLVRRRGQEARLRCSPMKGHSHVYWYRQLPEEGLKFMVYLQKENIIDESGMPKERFSAEFPKEGPSILRIQQVVRGDSAAYFCASSPPPAGIQETQYFGPGTRLLVL.

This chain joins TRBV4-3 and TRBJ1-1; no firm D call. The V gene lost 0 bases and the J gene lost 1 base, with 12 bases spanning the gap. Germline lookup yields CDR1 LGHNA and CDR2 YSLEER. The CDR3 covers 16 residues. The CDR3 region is CASSQEPAGSNTEAFF. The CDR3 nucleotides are TGCGCCAGCAGCCAAGAACCCGCAGGTTCGAACACTGAAGCTTTCTTT.

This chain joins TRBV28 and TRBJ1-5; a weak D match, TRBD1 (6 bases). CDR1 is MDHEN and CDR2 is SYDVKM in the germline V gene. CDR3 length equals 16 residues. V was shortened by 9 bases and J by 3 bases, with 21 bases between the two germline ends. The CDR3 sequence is CASPGQLEPYNQPQHF. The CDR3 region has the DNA TGTGCCAGTCCCGGACAGCTCGAGCCTTACAATCAGCCCCAGCATTTT.

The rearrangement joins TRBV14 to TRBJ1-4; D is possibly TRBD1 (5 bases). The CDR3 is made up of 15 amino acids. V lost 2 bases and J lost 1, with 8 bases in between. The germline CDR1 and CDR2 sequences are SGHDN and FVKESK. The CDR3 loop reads CASSQLGGTNEKLFF. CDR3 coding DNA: TGTGCCAGCAGCCAATTGGGGGGAACTAATGAAAAACTGTTTTTT. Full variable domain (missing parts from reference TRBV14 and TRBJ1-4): EAGVTQFPSHSVIEKGQTVTLRCDPISGHDNLYWYRRVMGKEIKFLLHFVKESKQDESGMPNNRFLAERTGGTYSTLKVQPAELEDSGVYFCASSQLGGTNEKLFFGSGTQLSVL.

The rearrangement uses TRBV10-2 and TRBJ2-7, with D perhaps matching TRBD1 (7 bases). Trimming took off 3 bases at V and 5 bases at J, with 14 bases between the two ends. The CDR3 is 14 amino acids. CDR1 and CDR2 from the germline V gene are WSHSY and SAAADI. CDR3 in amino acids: CASSELTGRNEQYF. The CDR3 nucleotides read TGCGCCAGCAGTGAATTGACAGGGAGGAACGAGCAGTACTTC.

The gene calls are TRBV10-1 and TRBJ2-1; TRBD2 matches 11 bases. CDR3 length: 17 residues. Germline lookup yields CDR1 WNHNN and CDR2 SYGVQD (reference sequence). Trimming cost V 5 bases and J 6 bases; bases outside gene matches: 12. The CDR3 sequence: CASSKSANLAGGNEQFF. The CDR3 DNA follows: TGCGCCAGCAGTAAATCGGCGAACCTAGCGGGGGGCAATGAGCAGTTCTTC.

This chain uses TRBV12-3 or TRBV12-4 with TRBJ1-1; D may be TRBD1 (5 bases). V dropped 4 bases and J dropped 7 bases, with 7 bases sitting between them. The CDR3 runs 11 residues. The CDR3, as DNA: TGTGCCAGCAGTTGGGGGGTTGAAGCTTTCTTT. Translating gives CASSWGVEAFF.

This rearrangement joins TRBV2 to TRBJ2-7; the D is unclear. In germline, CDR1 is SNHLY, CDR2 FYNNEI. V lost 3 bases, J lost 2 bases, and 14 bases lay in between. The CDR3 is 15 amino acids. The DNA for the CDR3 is TGTGCCAGCAGTGAGAAGACATCATCGGCCTACGAGCAGTACTTC. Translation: CASSEKTSSAYEQYF.

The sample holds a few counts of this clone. CDR3 protein: CASSDPGVQPQHF. The CDR3 coding sequence is TGTGCCAGCAGCGACCCCGGGGTCCAGCCCCAGCATTTT. V gene TRBV3-1 (or the pseudogene TRBV3-2) combines with J gene TRBJ1-5; D remains ambiguous. Trimming left V 5 bases short and J 7 bases short, with 12 bases between. The CDR3 loop spans 13 amino acids. Per the germline V gene, CDR1 is LGHDT and CDR2 is YNNKEL (reference sequence).

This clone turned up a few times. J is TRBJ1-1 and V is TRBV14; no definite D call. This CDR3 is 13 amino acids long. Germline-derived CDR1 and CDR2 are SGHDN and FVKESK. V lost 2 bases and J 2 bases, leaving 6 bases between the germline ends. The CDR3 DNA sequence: TGTGCCAGCAGCCAAAGCTTAAACACTGAAGCTTTCTTT. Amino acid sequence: CASSQSLNTEAFF.

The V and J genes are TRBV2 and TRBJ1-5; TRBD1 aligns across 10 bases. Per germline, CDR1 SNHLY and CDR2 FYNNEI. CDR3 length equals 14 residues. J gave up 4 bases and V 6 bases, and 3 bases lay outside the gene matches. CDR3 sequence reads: CASRGTGANQPQHF. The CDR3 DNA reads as TGTGCCAGCAGGGGGACAGGGGCGAATCAGCCCCAGCATTTT.

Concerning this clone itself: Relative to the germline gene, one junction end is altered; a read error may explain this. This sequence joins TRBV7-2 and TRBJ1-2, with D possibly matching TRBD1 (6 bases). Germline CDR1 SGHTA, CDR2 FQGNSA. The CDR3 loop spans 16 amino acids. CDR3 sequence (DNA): TGTGCCAGCAGCGCCATGCGCAGGGGCTCGAACTCTGGCTACACCTTC. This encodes CASSAMRRGSNSGYTF.

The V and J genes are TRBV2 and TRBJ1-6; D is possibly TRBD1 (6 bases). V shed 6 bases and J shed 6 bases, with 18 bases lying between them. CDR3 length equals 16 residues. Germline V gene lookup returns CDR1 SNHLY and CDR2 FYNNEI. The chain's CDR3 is CASSLTGNDRNSPLHF. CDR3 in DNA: TGTGCCAGCAGCCTTACAGGGAATGATCGTAATTCACCCCTCCACTTT. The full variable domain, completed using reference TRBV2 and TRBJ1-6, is EPEVTQTPSHQVTQMGQEVILRCVPISNHLYFYWYRQILGQKVEFLVSFYNNEISEKSEIFDDQFSVERPDGSNFTLKIRSTKLEDSAMYFCASSLTGNDRNSPLHFGNGTRLTVT.

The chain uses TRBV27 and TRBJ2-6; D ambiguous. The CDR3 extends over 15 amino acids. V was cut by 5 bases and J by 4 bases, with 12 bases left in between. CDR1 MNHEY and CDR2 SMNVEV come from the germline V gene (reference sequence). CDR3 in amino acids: CASSLTVRGANVLTF. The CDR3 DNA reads TGTGCCAGCAGTCTCACGGTGAGAGGGGCCAACGTCCTGACTTTC. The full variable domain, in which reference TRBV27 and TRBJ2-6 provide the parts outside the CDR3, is EAQVTQNPRYLITVTGKKLTVTCSQNMNHEYMSWYRQDPGLGLRQIYYSMNVEVTDKGDVPEGYKVSRKEKRNFPLILESPSPNQTSLYFCASSLTVRGANVLTFGAGSRLTVL.

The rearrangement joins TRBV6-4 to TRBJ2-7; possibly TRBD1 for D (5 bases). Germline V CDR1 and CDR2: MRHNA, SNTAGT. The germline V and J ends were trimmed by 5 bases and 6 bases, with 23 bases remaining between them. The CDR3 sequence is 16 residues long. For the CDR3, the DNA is TGTGCCAGCAGTCCCCAGGGCGCAAAGTGGGTGTGCGAGCAGTACTTC. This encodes CASSPQGAKWVCEQYF.

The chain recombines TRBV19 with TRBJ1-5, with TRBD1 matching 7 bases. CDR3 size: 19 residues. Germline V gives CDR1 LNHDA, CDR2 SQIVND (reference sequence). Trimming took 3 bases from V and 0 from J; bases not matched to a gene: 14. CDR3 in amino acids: CASSMKSPTGMVSNQPQHF. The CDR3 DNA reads TGTGCCAGTAGTATGAAATCACCGACAGGGATGGTTAGCAATCAGCCCCAGCATTTT.